Each of the 2 T cell receptor beta chains below was sequenced from the same sample in a study of blood T cell repertoires in COVID-19. Assay: immunoSEQ multiplex PCR; the TCRdb copy retains only in-frame clones and omits some. The repertoire holds over 350,000 clones, with about nine tenths as singletons. Sequenced sample: peripheral blood. These receptors were obtained from a woman in her 30s with active or convalescent COVID-19.

The CDR3 reads CASSYPDSYEQYF. In DNA, the CDR3 is TGTGCCAGCAGTTACCCTGACAGTTACGAGCAGTACTTC. The V and J genes are TRBV6-5 and TRBJ2-7; weak D call: TRBD1 (5 bases). The germline V gene has CDR1 MNHEY and CDR2 SVGAGI. This CDR3 spans 13 amino acids. V was trimmed by 2 bases and J by 4 bases, leaving 9 bases between them.

On this clone: The sample has other DNA sequences that encode this CDR3 too. The chain recombines TRBV18 with TRBJ2-3; TRBD2 aligns across 10 bases. V was clipped by 0 bases and J by 4 bases; unmatched bases: 4. This CDR3 region has 16 residues. Germline lookup yields CDR1 KGHSH and CDR2 LQKENI. The CDR3 is CASSPPGLAGADTQYF. DNA for the CDR3: TGTGCCAGCTCACCACCAGGCCTAGCGGGGGCAGATACGCAGTATTTT. The whole variable domain, remainder taken from reference TRBV18 and TRBJ2-3, is NAGVMQNPRHLVRRRGQEARLRCSPMKGHSHVYWYRQLPEEGLKFMVYLQKENIIDESGMPKERFSAEFPKEGPSILRIQQVVRGDSAAYFCASSPPGLAGADTQYFGPGTRLTVL.